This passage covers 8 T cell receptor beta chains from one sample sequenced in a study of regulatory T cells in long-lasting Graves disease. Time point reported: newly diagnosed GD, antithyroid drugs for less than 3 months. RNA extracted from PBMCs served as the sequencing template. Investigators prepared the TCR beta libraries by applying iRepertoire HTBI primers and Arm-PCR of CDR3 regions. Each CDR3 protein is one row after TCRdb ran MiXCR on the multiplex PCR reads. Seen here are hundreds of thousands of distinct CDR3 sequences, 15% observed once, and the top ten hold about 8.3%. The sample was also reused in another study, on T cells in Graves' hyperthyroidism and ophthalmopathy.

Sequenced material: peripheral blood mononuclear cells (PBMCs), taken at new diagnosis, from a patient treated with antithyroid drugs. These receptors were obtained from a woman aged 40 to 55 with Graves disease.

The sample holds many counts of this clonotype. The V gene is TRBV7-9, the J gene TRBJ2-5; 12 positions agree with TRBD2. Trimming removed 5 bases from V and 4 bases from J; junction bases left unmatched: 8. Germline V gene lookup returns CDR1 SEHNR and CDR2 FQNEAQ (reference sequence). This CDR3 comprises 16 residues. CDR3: CASSPFLAGGRETQYF. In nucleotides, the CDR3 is TGTGCCAGCAGCCCCTTTCTAGCGGGAGGGAGAGAGACCCAGTACTTC.

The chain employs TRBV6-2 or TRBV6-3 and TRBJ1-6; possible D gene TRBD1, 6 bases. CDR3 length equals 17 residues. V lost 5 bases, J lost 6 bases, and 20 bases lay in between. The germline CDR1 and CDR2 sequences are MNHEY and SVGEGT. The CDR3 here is CASSEQDSGWGNSPLHF. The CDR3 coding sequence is TGTGCCAGCAGTGAACAGGACAGCGGATGGGGTAATTCACCCCTCCACTTT.

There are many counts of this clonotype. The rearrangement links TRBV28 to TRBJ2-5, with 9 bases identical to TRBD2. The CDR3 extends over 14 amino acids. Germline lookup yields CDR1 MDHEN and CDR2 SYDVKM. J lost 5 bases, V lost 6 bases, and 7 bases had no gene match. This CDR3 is CASSLVAGAETQYF. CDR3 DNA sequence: TGTGCCAGCAGCTTGGTAGCGGGAGCTGAGACCCAGTACTTC. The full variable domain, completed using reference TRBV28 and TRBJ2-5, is DVKVTQSSRYLVKRTGEKVFLECVQDMDHENMFWYRQDPGLGLRLIYFSYDVKMKEKGDIPEGYSVSREKKERFSLILESASTNQTSMYLCASSLVAGAETQYFGPGTRLLVL.

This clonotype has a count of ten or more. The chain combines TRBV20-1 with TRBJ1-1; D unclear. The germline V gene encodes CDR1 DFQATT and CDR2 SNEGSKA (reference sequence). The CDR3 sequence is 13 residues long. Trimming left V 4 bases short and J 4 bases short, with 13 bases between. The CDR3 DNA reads TGCAGTGCTACCAGACTTCTATCCACTGAAGCTTTCTTT. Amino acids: CSATRLLSTEAFF.

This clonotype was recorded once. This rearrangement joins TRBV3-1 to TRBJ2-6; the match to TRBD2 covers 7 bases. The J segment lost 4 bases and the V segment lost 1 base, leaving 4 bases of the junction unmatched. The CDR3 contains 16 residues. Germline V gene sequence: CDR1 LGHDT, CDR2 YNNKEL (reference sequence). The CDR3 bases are TGTGCCAGCAGCCAAGTGGGGGGGTCCGGGGCCAACGTCCTGACTTTC. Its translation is CASSQVGGSGANVLTF.

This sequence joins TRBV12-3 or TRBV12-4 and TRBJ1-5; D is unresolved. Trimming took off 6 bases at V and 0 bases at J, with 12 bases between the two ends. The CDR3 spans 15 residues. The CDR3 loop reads CASSPEGYSNQPQHF. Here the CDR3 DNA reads TGTGCCAGCAGCCCCGAGGGCTATAGCAATCAGCCCCAGCATTTT.

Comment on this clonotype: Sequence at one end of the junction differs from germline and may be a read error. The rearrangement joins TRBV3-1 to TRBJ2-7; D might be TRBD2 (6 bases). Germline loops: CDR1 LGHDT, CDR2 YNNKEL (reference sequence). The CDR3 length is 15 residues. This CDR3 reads CASSQRGLDSYGQYF. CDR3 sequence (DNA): TGTGCCAGCAGCCAAAGGGGACTCGACTCCTACGGGCAGTACTTC.

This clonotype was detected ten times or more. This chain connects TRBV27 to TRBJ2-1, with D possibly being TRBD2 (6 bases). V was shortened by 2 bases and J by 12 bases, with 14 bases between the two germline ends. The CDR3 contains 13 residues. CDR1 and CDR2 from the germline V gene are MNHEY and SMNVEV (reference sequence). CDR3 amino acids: CASSLAGIGRQFF. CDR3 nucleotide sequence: TGTGCCAGCAGTTTAGCGGGAATCGGGAGGCAGTTCTTC.